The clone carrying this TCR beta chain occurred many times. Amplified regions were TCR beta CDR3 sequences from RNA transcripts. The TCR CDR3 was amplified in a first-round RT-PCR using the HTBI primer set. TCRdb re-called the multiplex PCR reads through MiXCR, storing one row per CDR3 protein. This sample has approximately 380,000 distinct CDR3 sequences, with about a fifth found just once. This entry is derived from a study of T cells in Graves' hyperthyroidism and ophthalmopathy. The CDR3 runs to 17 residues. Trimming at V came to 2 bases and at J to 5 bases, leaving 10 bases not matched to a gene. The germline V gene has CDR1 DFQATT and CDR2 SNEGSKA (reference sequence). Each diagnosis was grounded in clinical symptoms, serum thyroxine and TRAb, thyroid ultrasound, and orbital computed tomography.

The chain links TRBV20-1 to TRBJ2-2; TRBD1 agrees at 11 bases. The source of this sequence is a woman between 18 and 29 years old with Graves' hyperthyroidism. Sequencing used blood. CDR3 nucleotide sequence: TGCAGTGCTAGATTCCTCGCCGGGACAGGGGGGACCGGGGAGCTGTTTTTT. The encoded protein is CSARFLAGTGGTGELFF.